This TCR beta chain was captured by sequencing in a study of T cell responses to AZD1222 COVID-19 vaccine (dated by TCRdb to the early 2020s). About the study as a whole: AZD1222 recipients with second doses at about 4 weeks or about 12 weeks were pooled, because spike-specific TCR depth and breadth did not differ between schedules. TCR sequencing covered 233 trial participants: roughly 200 given two doses of AZD1222 and about 26 given two doses of MenACWY control vaccine. Trial participants were enrolled into age subgroups of 18-55, 56-69 and 70-plus years, which contained 148, 28 and 57 TCR-sequenced participants, respectively. The research as a whole found: Nearly half of unique spike-specific TCRs reportedly recognized epitopes outside regions mutated in the B.1.351 and B.1.1.7 variants. The 56-69-year group was small, and its depth increase did not reach significance, likely because of low power. Most participants were white British and females outnumbered males, and the authors suggested that clonal diversity may have been underestimated. Vaccine-associated CD4 TCRs spanned the whole spike protein, with dominant responses in regions 160-218 and 743-854. Conclusions about previously exposed vaccinees are limited, since just six or seven AZD1222 recipients were seropositive for SARS-CoV-2 at baseline. After two AZD1222 doses, both the breadth and the depth of spike-specific TCRs were significantly higher than at day 0 and than in MenACWY recipients. Because no samples from the day 14 peak response were available, repertoires could be characterized only after the peak T cell response.

The CDR3 holds 14 amino acids from the cysteine to the phenylalanine. Only CDR3 DNA is held: 42 bases, read in frame from base 1. V lost 0 bases and J lost 3 bases; the stretch between them is 8 bases long. CDR1 and CDR2 were assigned from the germline V gene (reference sequence) as LNHDA and SQIVND. As concerns this clone: The specificity of this receptor is unknown. Base qualities are not provided; no much larger clone lies one nucleotide away.

The CDR3 regions of human TCRbeta chains were analyzed by immunosequencing. The original methods were these. Repertoire TCRs were matched against a reference library of SARS-CoV-2-specific TCRs generated with the MIRA antigen-specificity platform. Breadth meant the fraction of unique TCRs that were SARS-CoV-2-associated, whereas depth meant the fraction of total T cells that were SARS-CoV-2-associated. Using the MIRA data, each spike-specific TCR was assigned both to the spike region to which the TCR was reactive and to a CD4 or CD8 class. Log10-transformed breadth and depth values were compared by one-way ANOVA with Sidak's multiple comparisons tests. In TCRdb, the immuneACCESS table is reduced to in-frame sequences with V and J assigned. These tables do not hold every clone; where another copy was compared, an unresolved V gene accounts for under half, and the others remain unexplained. The D gene and trimming were derived from the DNA, and the V and J assignments and clone size from that table. The sample data list more than 150,000 clones, and roughly nine tenths of these were observed just once. The ten biggest clones cover 1.8% of the sample.

What this sample's time point label stands for: baseline before first vaccination. Samples from vaccinated people were obtained from the UK trials COV001 and COV002, which included a single-blind randomized controlled phase 2/3 trial of AZD1222 (ChAdOx1 nCoV-19) in healthy adults. For TCRbeta chain sequencing, PBMC samples were collected from trial participants at day 0 and at day 28 after the second dose. The receptor chain draws on TRBV19 and TRBJ1-1, with the D gene uncertain. The sequences come from peripheral blood, collected on day 0 of AZD1222 vaccination. This receptor was identified in an adult in good health. The CDR3: CASSIDRGYTEAFF. The DNA sequence is given as TGTGCCAGTAGTATAGACCGGGGATACACTGAAGCTTTCTTT. The reference TRBV19 and TRBJ1-1 proteins fill in what lies around the CDR3, so the full variable domain reads DGGITQSPKYLFRKEGQNVTLSCEQNLNHDAMYWYRQDPGQGLRLIYYSQIVNDFQKGDIAEGYSVSREKKESFPLTVTSAQKNPTAFYLCASSIDRGYTEAFFGQGTRLTVV.